This T cell receptor (beta chain) was sequenced in a study of regulatory T cells in long-lasting Graves disease. Points from the study as a whole: With persistent disease, TRBV28, TRBJ1-2 and TRBJ2-5 were the favored segments.

The time point was: newly diagnosed GD, antithyroid drugs for less than 3 months. Researchers made the TCR library from RNA that was extracted from PBMCs. CDR1 and CDR2 (germline): LGHDT, YNNKEL (reference sequence). The CDR3 loop spans 11 amino acids. V lost 5 bases and J 4 bases, leaving 6 bases between the germline ends. Relying on iRepertoire HTBI primers and Arm-PCR of CDR3 regions, the team built TCR beta libraries. TCRdb re-derived calls from the multiplex PCR reads in MiXCR, one entry per CDR3 protein. Of fewer than 500,000 distinct CDR3 sequences listed, around 15% are singletons. This clonotype was detected a few times. Its antigen remains unidentified. These data were likewise used in another study, on T cells in Graves' hyperthyroidism and ophthalmopathy.

The sample here was peripheral blood mononuclear cells (PBMCs), taken at new diagnosis, from a patient treated with antithyroid drugs. The receptor comes from a middle-aged man with Graves disease. The J gene is TRBJ2-7, the V gene TRBV3-1; unclear D gene. The CDR3 loop is CASSNQYEQYF. The CDR3 DNA reads TGTGCCAGCAGCAACCAATACGAGCAGTACTTC.